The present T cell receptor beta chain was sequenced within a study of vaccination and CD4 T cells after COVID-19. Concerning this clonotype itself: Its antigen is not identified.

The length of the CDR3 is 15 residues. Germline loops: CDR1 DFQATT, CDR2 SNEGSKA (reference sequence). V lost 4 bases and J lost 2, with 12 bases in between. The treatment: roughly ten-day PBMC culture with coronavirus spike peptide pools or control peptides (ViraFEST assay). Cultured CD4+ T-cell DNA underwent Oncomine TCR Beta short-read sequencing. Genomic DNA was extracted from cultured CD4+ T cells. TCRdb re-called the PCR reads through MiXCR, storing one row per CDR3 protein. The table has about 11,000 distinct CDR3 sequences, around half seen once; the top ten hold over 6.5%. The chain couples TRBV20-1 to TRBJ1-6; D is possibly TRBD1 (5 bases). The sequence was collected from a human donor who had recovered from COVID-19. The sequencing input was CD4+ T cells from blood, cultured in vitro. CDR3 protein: CSAIPRGAYNSPLHF. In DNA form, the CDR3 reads TGCAGTGCTATACCTAGGGGCGCCTATAATTCACCCCTCCACTTT.